What follows is one TCR beta chain and its context. Its cognate antigen is unknown. The data derive from a study of shared clonotypes between healthy human individuals. Findings and caveats of the study: In contrast to clonotypes shared by all four donors, non-shared clonotypes had lower generation probabilities. For sorted subsets, rarefaction showed incomplete sequencing despite large depth. In general, naive subsets displayed greater estimated richness than memory subsets did.

The method was immunoSEQ multiplex PCR; TCRdb's version includes in-frame clones alone and lacks a portion of them. The table lists millions of clones, about 92% of them singletons. CD4+ cells were split into CD45RA+ naive and CD45RA-negative memory subsets. CDR1 is SGHTA and CDR2 is FQGNSA in the germline V gene. The CDR3 runs 12 residues. V was shortened by 6 bases and J by 7 bases, with 9 bases between the two germline ends. Sequencing input: naive CD4+ T cells from PBMCs. As for subset: CD45RA+ positively selected. This receptor was identified in a man between 18 and 29 years old in good health. Some clones in this sample may be carry-over from other donors' samples. The V gene is TRBV7-2, the J gene TRBJ2-2, with D possibly TRBD2 on 5 matching bases. The DNA for the CDR3 is TGTGCCAGCAGGGACTCGGTCGGGGAGCTGTTTTTT. Protein: CASRDSVGELFF.